These 18 T cell receptor beta chains originate from one sample sequenced in a study of T-cell memory formation after mild COVID-19. Using its own MiXCR run on the 5' RACE reads, TCRdb lists one record per CDR3 protein. The sample lists 150,000 to 200,000 distinct CDR3 sequences, around a tenth occurring once. Sequenced material: PBMCs or a T cell subset sorted from them (not recorded which). The receptors were sampled from a man between 18 and 29 years old who had mild COVID-19 (a few samples of this study predate the infection). Cell type and time point are not known.

This chain uses TRBV20-1 with TRBJ1-1; 7 nucleotides align to TRBD1. The CDR3 is 14 amino acids. J lost 6 bases, V lost 4 bases, and 11 bases had no gene match. CDR1 and CDR2 (germline): DFQATT, SNEGSKA (reference sequence). The CDR3 is CSANPPRGRSEAFF. CDR3 DNA sequence: TGCAGTGCTAACCCACCCAGGGGGAGGTCTGAAGCTTTCTTT.

This clonotype is termed medium-sized. V and J are TRBV7-8 and TRBJ2-3; D is undetermined. The CDR3 consists of 13 residues. V dropped 4 bases and J dropped 5 bases, with 10 bases sitting between them. Germline V gene lookup returns CDR1 SGHVS and CDR2 FQNEAQ. The DNA of the CDR3 is TGTGCCAGCAGCTGGGCTCAACAAGATACGCAGTATTTT. Its translation: CASSWAQQDTQYF.

This clonotype occurred many times. The CDR3 here is CASRPAGQGPGNIQYF. The DNA of the CDR3 is TGTGCCAGCAGGCCTGCAGGACAGGGGCCAGGAAACATTCAGTACTTC. The chain recombines TRBV6-5 with TRBJ2-4; 9 positions agree with TRBD1. The CDR3 loop spans 16 amino acids. With V trimmed by 6 bases and J by 6 bases, 12 bases remained unmatched. The germline V gene encodes CDR1 MNHEY and CDR2 SVGAGI.

The genes are TRBV20-1 and TRBJ2-1; 12 bases are shared with TRBD2. Germline trimming cut 3 bases from V and 9 bases from J; bases unmatched to any gene: 15. CDR3 length equals 17 residues. CDR1 and CDR2 (germline): DFQATT, SNEGSKA (reference sequence). The CDR3 spells CSARATSGGPREGEQFF. In nucleotides, the CDR3 is TGCAGTGCTAGGGCGACTAGCGGGGGACCCCGAGAAGGTGAGCAGTTCTTC.

This clonotype was seen at least ten times. The CDR3 region is CASSFTPQGSGANVLTF. CDR3 DNA sequence: TGTGCCAGCAGTTTCACCCCCCAGGGTTCTGGGGCCAACGTCCTGACTTTC. The chain recombines TRBV6-5 with TRBJ2-6, with D perhaps matching TRBD1 (5 bases). Germline V gives CDR1 MNHEY, CDR2 SVGAGI. V lost 4 bases, J lost 1 base, and 14 bases lay in between. This CDR3 spans 17 amino acids.

This clonotype was observed a few times. The chain employs TRBV12-3 or TRBV12-4 and TRBJ1-6; 9 bases align to TRBD1. The CDR3 has 14 amino acids. The V segment lost 5 bases and the J segment 12 bases; nucleotides outside the gene matches: 8. In DNA form, the CDR3 reads TGTGCCAGCAGTCCTTCGGGACAGGGAATACCCCTCCACTTT. Encoded protein: CASSPSGQGIPLHF.

This clonotype has more than one count but fewer than ten. This rearrangement joins TRBV12-3 or TRBV12-4 to TRBJ1-1, with no clear D. The CDR3 covers 13 residues. Trimming shortened V by 5 bases and J by 7 bases, and 14 bases separated the two germline ends. The CDR3 loop is CASSRRVTHEAFF. CDR3 nucleotide sequence: TGTGCCAGCAGTCGTCGGGTAACCCATGAAGCTTTCTTT.

This clonotype has just a few counts. The chain uses TRBV6-5 and TRBJ1-2; D might be TRBD1 (5 bases). Trimming shortened V by 7 bases and J by 0 bases, and 18 bases separated the two germline ends. There are 16 residues in the CDR3. The germline V gene encodes CDR1 MNHEY and CDR2 SVGAGI. The CDR3 bases are TGTGCCAGCACCCCCGGGGTTGGGGGTGCTAACTATGGCTACACCTTC. This sequence encodes CASTPGVGGANYGYTF.

This clonotype was counted many times. The chain employs TRBV29-1 and TRBJ2-1, with D tentatively TRBD1 or TRBD2 (5 bases each). V gave up 7 bases and J gave up 1 base, with 14 bases separating them. Germline V gene sequence: CDR1 SQVTM, CDR2 ANQGSEA. The CDR3 spans 14 residues. The CDR3 coding sequence is TGCAGCGGAACCGGGACCCCGTCCTACAATGAGCAGTTCTTC. Its translation is CSGTGTPSYNEQFF.

The sample holds a few counts of this clonotype. The chain uses TRBV12-3 or TRBV12-4 and TRBJ2-3; 9 bases match TRBD2. The CDR3 runs to 13 residues. V lost 8 bases to trimming and J lost 4 bases; unmatched junction nucleotides: 4. CDR3 nucleotides: TGTGCCAGCGTCTTAGCGGGGGCAGATACGCAGTATTTT. Amino acids: CASVLAGADTQYF.

A few counts support this clonotype. The J gene is TRBJ2-3, the V gene TRBV28; D is perhaps TRBD1 (6 bases). Trimming took 5 bases from V and 4 from J, leaving 16 bases between them. Germline V gene lookup returns CDR1 MDHEN and CDR2 SYDVKM. This CDR3 contains 15 residues. DNA of the CDR3: TGTGCCAGCAGTCCGGGACACCCAAGGTCAGATACGCAGTATTTT. It yields the protein CASSPGHPRSDTQYF.

This clonotype was seen at least ten times. V usage is TRBV7-2 and J usage is TRBJ2-2, with D unclear. The V gene lost 4 bases and the J gene lost 1 base, with 4 bases spanning the gap. Germline V CDR1 and CDR2: SGHTA, FQGNSA. CDR3 length: 13 amino acids. CDR3 bases: TGTGCCAGCAGCTCTGTGAACACCGGGGAGCTGTTTTTT. It is translated as CASSSVNTGELFF.

The V gene is TRBV6-2 or TRBV6-3, the J gene TRBJ1-2; D is perhaps TRBD1 (6 bases). V was shortened by 4 bases and J by 3 bases, with 9 bases between the two germline ends. This CDR3 contains 13 residues. CDR1 is MNHEY, CDR2 SVGEGT, per germline. DNA for the CDR3: TGTGCCAGCAGTTTGGGGGCTGACTATGGCTACACCTTC. Translated: CASSLGADYGYTF.

The rearrangement uses TRBV9 and TRBJ1-6; no clear D. Germline-derived CDR1 and CDR2 are SGDLS and YYNGEE. The CDR3 length is 14 residues. With 0 bases removed from V and 7 bases from J, the gap between germline ends came to 8 bases. Here the CDR3 reads CASSVADINSPLHF. For the CDR3, the DNA is TGTGCCAGCAGCGTAGCAGATATCAATTCACCCCTCCACTTT.

This clonotype was observed a handful of times. J is TRBJ1-1 and V is TRBV6-4; 9 nucleotides line up with TRBD1. This CDR3 is 13 amino acids long. V was pared by 8 bases and J by 6 bases, with 7 bases of the junction left unmatched. Looked up from germline, CDR1 is MRHNA and CDR2 is SNTAGT. The CDR3 sequence is CASGLTGGPEAFF. The CDR3 nucleotides read TGTGCCAGCGGACTAACAGGGGGCCCTGAAGCTTTCTTT.

The chain combines TRBV4-3 with TRBJ1-1, with D perhaps matching TRBD1 (5 bases). CDR1 is LGHNA, CDR2 YSLEER, per germline. Trimming removed 1 base at V and 4 bases at J, with 10 bases between. The CDR3 extends over 14 amino acids. The CDR3 region is CASSQVTGGTEAFF. CDR3 bases: TGCGCCAGCAGCCAAGTAACAGGAGGCACTGAAGCTTTCTTT.

This clonotype has a handful of counts. V usage is TRBV7-8 and J usage is TRBJ1-6, with TRBD1 identical over 7 bases. J was trimmed by 1 base and V by 6 bases; bases with no gene match: 6. The V gene's germline CDR1 is SGHVS and CDR2 FQNEAQ. This CDR3 has 16 amino acids. The CDR3 DNA reads TGTGCCAGCAGTAATGACAGGGCTTCCTATAATTCACCCCTCCACTTT. Amino acids: CASSNDRASYNSPLHF.

This clonotype was seen a handful of times. This chain connects TRBV29-1 to TRBJ2-1; tentatively, D is TRBD1 (5 bases). The CDR3 totals 12 residues. CDR1 and CDR2 from the germline V gene are SQVTM and ANQGSEA. The V end was cut by 7 bases, the J end by 3 bases, with 10 bases between. The CDR3 spells CSALTVYNEQFF. Here the CDR3 DNA reads TGCAGCGCCCTGACAGTCTACAATGAGCAGTTCTTC.